This TCR beta chain was identified in a study of identical twins. A universal primer binding site was introduced by template switching. The final cDNA contained unique molecular identifiers. TCRdb analysed the 5' RACE reads with MiXCR anew, one entry per CDR3 protein. The data hold approximately 700,000 distinct CDR3 sequences, with 15% to 20% observed a single time. The V end lost 3 bases, the J end lost 6 bases, and 9 bases lay between the germline ends. In germline, CDR1 is SGHTA, CDR2 FQGTGA. The CDR3 length is 13 residues. In this sample, this clonotype turned up a few times. The data also belong to a second study, concerning T cells expressing NK-cell markers.

The chain links TRBV7-3 to TRBJ2-1; D not certain. Sequencing used PBMCs. The clonotype originates from a young woman in good health. The CDR3 sequence: CASSFLSVNEQFF. The CDR3 DNA is TGTGCCAGCAGCTTTTTGAGCGTCAATGAGCAGTTCTTC.